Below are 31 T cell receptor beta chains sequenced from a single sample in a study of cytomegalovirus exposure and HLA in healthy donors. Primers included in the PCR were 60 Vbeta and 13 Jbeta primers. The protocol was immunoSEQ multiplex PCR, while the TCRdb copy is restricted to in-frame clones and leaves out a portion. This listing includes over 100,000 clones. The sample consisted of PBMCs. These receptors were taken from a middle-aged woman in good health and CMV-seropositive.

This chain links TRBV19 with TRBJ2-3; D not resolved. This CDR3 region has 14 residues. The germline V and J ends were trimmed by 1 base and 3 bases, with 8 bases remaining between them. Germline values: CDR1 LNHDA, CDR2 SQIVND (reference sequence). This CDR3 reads CASSIGSRTDTQYF. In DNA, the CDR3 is TGTGCCAGTAGTATAGGGTCCAGGACAGATACGCAGTATTTT. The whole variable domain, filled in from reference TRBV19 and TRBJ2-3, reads DGGITQSPKYLFRKEGQNVTLSCEQNLNHDAMYWYRQDPGQGLRLIYYSQIVNDFQKGDIAEGYSVSREKKESFPLTVTSAQKNPTAFYLCASSIGSRTDTQYFGPGTRLTVL.

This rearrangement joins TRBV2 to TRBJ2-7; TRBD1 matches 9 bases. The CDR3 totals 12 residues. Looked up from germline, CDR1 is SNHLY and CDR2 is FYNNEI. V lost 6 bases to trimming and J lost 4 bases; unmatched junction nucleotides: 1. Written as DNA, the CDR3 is TGTGCCAGCAGGGGACAGGGTTACGAGCAGTACTTC. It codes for CASRGQGYEQYF. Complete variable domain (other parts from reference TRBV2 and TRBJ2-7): EPEVTQTPSHQVTQMGQEVILRCVPISNHLYFYWYRQILGQKVEFLVSFYNNEISEKSEIFDDQFSVERPDGSNFTLKIRSTKLEDSAMYFCASRGQGYEQYFGPGTRLTVT.

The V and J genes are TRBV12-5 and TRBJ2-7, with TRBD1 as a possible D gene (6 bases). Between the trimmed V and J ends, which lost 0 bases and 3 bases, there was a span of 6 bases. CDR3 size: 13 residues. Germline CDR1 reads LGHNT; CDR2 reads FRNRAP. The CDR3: CASGLVGGYEQYF. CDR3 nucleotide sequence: TGTGCTAGTGGTTTGGTAGGGGGCTACGAGCAGTACTTC.

The CDR3: CASSETMVRSSTDTQYF. CDR3 DNA: TGTGCCAGCAGTGAAACTATGGTACGCTCTAGCACAGATACGCAGTATTTT. The chain combines TRBV6-1 with TRBJ2-3; D is unclear. Germline-derived CDR1 and CDR2 are MNHNS and SASEGT. The ends were cut back, 2 bases at V and 0 bases at J, with 15 bases in the middle. The CDR3 has 17 amino acids.

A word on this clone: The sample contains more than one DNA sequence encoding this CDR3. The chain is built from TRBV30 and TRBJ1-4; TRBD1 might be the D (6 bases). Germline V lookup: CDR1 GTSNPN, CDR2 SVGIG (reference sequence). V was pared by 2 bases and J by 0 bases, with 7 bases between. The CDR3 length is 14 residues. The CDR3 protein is CAWSQGSTNEKLFF. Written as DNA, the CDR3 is TGTGCCTGGAGTCAGGGGTCAACTAATGAAAAACTGTTTTTT.

CDR3 residues: CASSLGGQALGSKADTQYF. The DNA of the CDR3 is TGTGCCAGCAGTTTAGGTGGACAGGCCCTAGGGAGCAAAGCAGATACGCAGTATTTT. The chain uses TRBV28 and TRBJ2-3; 7 bases align to TRBD1. CDR3 length: 19 residues. The germline CDR1 and CDR2 sequences are MDHEN and SYDVKM. Germline trimming cut 2 bases from V and 4 bases from J; bases unmatched to any gene: 18.

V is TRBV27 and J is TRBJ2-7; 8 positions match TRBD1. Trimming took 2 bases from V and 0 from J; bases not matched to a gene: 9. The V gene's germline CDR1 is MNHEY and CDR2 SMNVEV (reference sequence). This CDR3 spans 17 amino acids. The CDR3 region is CASSLLRTGLGSYEQYF. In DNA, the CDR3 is TGTGCCAGCAGTTTACTCCGGACAGGGCTAGGCTCCTACGAGCAGTACTTC.

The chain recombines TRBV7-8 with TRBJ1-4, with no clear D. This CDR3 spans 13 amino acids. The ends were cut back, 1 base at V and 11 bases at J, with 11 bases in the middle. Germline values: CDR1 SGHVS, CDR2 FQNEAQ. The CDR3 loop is CASSLGNSQKLFF. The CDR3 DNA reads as TGTGCCAGCAGCTTAGGGAACAGCCAGAAACTGTTTTTT.

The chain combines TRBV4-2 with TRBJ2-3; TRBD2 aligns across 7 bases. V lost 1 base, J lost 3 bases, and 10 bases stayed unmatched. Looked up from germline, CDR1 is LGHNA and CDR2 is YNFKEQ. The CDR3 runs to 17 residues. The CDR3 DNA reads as TGTGCCAGCAGCCAAGCTCCAGCGGGGTCTGGGACAGATACGCAGTATTTT. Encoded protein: CASSQAPAGSGTDTQYF.

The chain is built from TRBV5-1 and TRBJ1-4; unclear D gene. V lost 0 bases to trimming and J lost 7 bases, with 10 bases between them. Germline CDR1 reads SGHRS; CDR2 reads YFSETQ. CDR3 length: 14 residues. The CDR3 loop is CASSLDGFGEKLFF. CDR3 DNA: TGCGCCAGCAGCTTGGACGGGTTCGGTGAAAAACTGTTTTTT.

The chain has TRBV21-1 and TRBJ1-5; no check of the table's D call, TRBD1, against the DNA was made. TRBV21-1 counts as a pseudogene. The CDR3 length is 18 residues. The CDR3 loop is CASSKLDREFGGNQPQHF. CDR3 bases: TGTGCCAGCAGCAAATTGGACAGGGAATTCGGCGGCAATCAGCCCCAGCATTTT.

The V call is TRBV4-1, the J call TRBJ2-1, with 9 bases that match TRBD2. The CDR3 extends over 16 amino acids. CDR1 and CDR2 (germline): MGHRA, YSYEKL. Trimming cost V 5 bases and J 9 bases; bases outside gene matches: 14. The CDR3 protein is CASSSDAVAGDGEQFF. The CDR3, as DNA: TGCGCCAGCAGCAGCGATGCGGTAGCGGGAGATGGTGAGCAGTTCTTC.

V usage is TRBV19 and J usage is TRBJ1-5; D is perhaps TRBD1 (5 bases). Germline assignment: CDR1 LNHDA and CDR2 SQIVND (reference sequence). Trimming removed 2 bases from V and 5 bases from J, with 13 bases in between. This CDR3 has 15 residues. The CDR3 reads CASSIRGEGDQPQHF. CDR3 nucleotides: TGTGCCAGTAGTATAAGAGGGGAGGGAGATCAGCCCCAGCATTTT.

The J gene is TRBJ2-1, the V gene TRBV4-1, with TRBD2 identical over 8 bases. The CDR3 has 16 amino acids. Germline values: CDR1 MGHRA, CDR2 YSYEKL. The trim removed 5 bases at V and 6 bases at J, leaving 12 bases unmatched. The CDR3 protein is CASSAPGLEFLNEQFF. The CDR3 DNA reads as TGCGCCAGCAGCGCCCCGGGACTAGAGTTTCTCAATGAGCAGTTCTTC.

This CDR3 reads CASSYTNYGYTF. CDR3 DNA: TGTGCCAGCAGTTACACTAACTATGGCTACACCTTC. The chain is built from TRBV28 and TRBJ1-2, with unresolved D. The V and J ends lost 4 bases and 0 bases respectively, with 3 bases between them. Germline V gene sequence: CDR1 MDHEN, CDR2 SYDVKM. The CDR3 contains 12 residues.

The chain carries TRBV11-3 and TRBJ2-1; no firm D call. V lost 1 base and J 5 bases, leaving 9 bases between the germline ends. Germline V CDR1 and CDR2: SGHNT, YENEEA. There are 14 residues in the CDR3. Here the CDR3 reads CASSLAGSHNEQFF. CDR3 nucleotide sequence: TGTGCCAGCAGCTTAGCCGGGTCCCACAATGAGCAGTTCTTC. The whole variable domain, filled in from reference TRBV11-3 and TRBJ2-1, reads EAGVVQSPRYKIIEKKQPVAFWCNPISGHNTLYWYLQNLGQGPELLIRYENEEAVDDSQLPKDRFSAERLKGVDSTLKIQPAELGDSAVYLCASSLAGSHNEQFFGPGTRLTVL.

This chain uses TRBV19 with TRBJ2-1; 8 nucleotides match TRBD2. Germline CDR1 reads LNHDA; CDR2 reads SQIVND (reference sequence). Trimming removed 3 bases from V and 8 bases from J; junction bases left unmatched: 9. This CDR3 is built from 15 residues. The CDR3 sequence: CASSIDGRAIYEQFF. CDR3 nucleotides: TGTGCCAGTAGTATCGACGGGAGGGCCATATATGAGCAGTTCTTC. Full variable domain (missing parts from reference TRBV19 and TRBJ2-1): DGGITQSPKYLFRKEGQNVTLSCEQNLNHDAMYWYRQDPGQGLRLIYYSQIVNDFQKGDIAEGYSVSREKKESFPLTVTSAQKNPTAFYLCASSIDGRAIYEQFFGPGTRLTVL.

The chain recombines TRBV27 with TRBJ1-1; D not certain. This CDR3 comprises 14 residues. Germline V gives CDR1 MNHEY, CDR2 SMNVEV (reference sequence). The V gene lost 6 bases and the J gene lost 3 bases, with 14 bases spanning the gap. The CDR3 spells CASSGPGGYTEAFF. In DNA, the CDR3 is TGTGCCAGCAGCGGGCCGGGAGGGTACACTGAAGCTTTCTTT.

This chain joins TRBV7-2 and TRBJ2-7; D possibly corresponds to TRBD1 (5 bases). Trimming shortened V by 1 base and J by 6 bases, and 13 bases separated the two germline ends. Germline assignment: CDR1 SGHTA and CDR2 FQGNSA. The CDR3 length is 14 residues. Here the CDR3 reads CASSLEGRRGEQYF. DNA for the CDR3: TGTGCCAGCAGCTTAGAGGGTAGAAGGGGCGAGCAGTACTTC.

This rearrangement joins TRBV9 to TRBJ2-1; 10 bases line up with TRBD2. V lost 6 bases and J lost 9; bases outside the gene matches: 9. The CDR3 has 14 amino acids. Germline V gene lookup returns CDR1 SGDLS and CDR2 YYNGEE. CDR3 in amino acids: CASTPSGRAVEQFF. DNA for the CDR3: TGTGCCAGCACGCCGAGCGGGAGGGCTGTTGAGCAGTTCTTC.

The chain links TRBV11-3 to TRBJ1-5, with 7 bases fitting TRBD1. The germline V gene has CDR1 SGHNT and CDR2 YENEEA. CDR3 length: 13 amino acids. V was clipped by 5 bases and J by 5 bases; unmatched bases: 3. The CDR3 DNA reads TGTGCCAGCAGCAGGGGACAGCATCAGCCCCAGCATTTT. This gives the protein CASSRGQHQPQHF.

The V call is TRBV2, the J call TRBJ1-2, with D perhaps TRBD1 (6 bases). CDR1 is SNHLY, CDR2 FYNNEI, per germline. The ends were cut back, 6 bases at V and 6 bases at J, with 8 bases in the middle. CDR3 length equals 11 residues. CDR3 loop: CASRQGDGYTF. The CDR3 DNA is TGTGCCAGCAGACAGGGCGATGGCTACACCTTC. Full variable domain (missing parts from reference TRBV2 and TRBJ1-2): EPEVTQTPSHQVTQMGQEVILRCVPISNHLYFYWYRQILGQKVEFLVSFYNNEISEKSEIFDDQFSVERPDGSNFTLKIRSTKLEDSAMYFCASRQGDGYTFGSGTRLTVV.

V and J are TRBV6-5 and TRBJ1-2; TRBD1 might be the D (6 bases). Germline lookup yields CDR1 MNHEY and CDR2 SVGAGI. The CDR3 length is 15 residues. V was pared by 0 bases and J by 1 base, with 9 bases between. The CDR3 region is CASSYSKDSNYGYTF. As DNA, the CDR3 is TGTGCCAGCAGTTACTCTAAGGACAGTAACTATGGCTACACCTTC.

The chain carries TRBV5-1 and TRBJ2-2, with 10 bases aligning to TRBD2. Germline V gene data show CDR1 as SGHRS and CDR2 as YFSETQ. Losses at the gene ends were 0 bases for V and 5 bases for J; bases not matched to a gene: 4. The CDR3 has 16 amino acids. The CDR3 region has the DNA TGCGCCAGCAGCTTGGAGGGACTAGCGCTGACCGGGGAGCTGTTTTTT. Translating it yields CASSLEGLALTGELFF.

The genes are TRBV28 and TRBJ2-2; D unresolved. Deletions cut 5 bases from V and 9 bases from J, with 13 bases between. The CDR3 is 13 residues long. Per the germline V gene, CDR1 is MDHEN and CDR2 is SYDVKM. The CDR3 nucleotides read TGTGCCAGCAGTCCCACAACCCTCAGGGAGCTGTTTTTT. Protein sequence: CASSPTTLRELFF.

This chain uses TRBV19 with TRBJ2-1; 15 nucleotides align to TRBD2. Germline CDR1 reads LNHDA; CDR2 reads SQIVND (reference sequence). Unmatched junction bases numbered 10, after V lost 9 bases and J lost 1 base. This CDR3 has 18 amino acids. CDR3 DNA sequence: TGTGCCAGCCAAGGACTAGCGGGAGGGTTAATGTCCTACAATGAGCAGTTCTTC. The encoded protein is CASQGLAGGLMSYNEQFF.

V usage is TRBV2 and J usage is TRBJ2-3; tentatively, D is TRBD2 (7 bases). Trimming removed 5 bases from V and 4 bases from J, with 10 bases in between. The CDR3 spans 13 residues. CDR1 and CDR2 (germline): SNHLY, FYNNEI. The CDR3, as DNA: TGTGCCAGCAGTACAGGGAGGGCAGATACGCAGTATTTT. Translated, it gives CASSTGRADTQYF.

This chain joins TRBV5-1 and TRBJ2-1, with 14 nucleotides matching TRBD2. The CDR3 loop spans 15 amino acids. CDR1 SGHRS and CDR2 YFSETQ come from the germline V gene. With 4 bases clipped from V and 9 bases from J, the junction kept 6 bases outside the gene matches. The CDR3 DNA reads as TGCGCCAGCAGCCCCGGACTAGCGGGAGGTTTTGAGCAGTTCTTC. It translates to CASSPGLAGGFEQFF. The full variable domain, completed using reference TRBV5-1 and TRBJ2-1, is KAGVTQTPRYLIKTRGQQVTLSCSPISGHRSVSWYQQTPGQGLQFLFEYFSETQRNKGNFPGRFSGRQFSNSRSEMNVSTLELGDSALYLCASSPGLAGGFEQFFGPGTRLTVL.

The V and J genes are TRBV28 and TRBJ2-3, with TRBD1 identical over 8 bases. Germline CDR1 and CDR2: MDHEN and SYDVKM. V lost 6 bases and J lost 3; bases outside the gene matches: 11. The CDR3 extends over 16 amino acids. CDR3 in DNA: TGTGCCAGCAGCCGAGCTCCAGGGGGCGCGACAGATACGCAGTATTTT. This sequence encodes CASSRAPGGATDTQYF.

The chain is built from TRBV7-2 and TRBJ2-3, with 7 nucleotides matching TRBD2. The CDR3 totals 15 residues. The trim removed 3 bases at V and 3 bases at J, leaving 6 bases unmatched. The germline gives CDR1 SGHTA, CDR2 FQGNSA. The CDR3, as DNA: TGTGCCAGCAGCTTGGGGGGGGTGAGAACAGATACGCAGTATTTT. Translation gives CASSLGGVRTDTQYF.

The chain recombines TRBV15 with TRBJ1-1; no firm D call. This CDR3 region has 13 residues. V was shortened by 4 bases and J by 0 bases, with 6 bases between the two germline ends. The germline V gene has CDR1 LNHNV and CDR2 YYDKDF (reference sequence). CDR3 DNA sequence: TGTGCCACCAGCACCGACTTGAACACTGAAGCTTTCTTT. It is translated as CATSTDLNTEAFF. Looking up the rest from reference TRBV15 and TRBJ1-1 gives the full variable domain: DAMVIQNPRYQVTQFGKPVTLSCSQTLNHNVMYWYQQKSSQAPKLLFHYYDKDFNNEADTPDNFQSRRPNTSFCFLDIRSPGLGDTAMYLCATSTDLNTEAFFGQGTRLTVV.